This record covers a single T cell receptor (beta chain). Its target is not known. Trimming cost V 2 bases and J 5 bases, with 7 bases left between them. This CDR3 is 13 amino acids long. Germline V CDR1 and CDR2: MNHNY, SVGAGI (reference sequence). Individual cDNA molecules carried attached unique molecular identifiers. A single record per CDR3 protein comes from TCRdb applying MiXCR to the 5' RACE reads. The data contain about 99,000 distinct CDR3 sequences, approximately 15% of them singletons. The data stem from a study of early T cells in non-severe SARS-CoV-2 infection. For the study at large: Investigators sequenced bulk RNA drawn from unsorted whole blood, and chains remained unpaired.

General observations from the study: Anti-spike CD8 responses were favored in VDJdb matching, and private and CD4 specificities were missed.

The chain combines TRBV6-6 with TRBJ1-5; maybe TRBD1 (5 bases). The sequencing sample was made of whole blood. The receptor's source is an adult who was a healthcare worker with PCR-confirmed SARS-CoV-2 infection or an uninfected control (not recorded which). CDR3 loop: CASSYTGDQPQHF. CDR3 nucleotide sequence: TGTGCCAGCAGTTACACGGGGGATCAGCCCCAGCATTTT.